The 10 T cell receptor beta chains in this list originate from one sample, sequenced in a study of cytotoxic CD8 clonotypes in ibrutinib-treated CLL. Measured with immunoSEQ multiplex PCR; TCRdb has only the in-frame clones, and not every one. The sample contains about 160,000 clones, about four fifths of which appear only once. The starting material was PBMCs, obtained after 12 months of ibrutinib treatment. The receptors derive from a human donor with chronic lymphocytic leukemia.

CDR3 sequence reads: CATSRGWGEQGDTQYF. The CDR3 nucleotides are TGTGCCACCAGCAGAGGGTGGGGAGAGCAGGGAGATACGCAGTATTTT. The chain carries TRBV15 and TRBJ2-3, with D perhaps given as TRBD1 or TRBD2 (5 bases each). Germline CDR1 LNHNV, CDR2 YYDKDF (reference sequence). This CDR3 comprises 16 residues. Trimming took 1 base from V and 5 from J, leaving 16 bases between them.

V gene TRBV2 combines with J gene TRBJ1-1, with unresolved D. V gave up 7 bases and J gave up 4 bases, with 16 bases separating them. This CDR3 has 14 amino acids. CDR1 is SNHLY, CDR2 FYNNEI, per germline. The CDR3 bases are TGTGCCAGCAAATCCCAAGGTCAGAGCACTGAAGCTTTCTTT. Protein product: CASKSQGQSTEAFF.

The chain recombines TRBV10-3 with TRBJ1-5; the D is unclear. This CDR3 spans 13 amino acids. Trimming cost V 5 bases and J 1 base, with 6 bases left between them. CDR1 is ENHRY and CDR2 is SYGVKD in the germline V gene. In DNA, the CDR3 is TGTGCCATCAGTCCTGGGAGCAATCAGCCCCAGCATTTT. Amino acid sequence: CAISPGSNQPQHF.

This chain links TRBV9 with TRBJ1-3; D possibly corresponds to TRBD1 (5 bases). This CDR3 is built from 14 residues. Between the trimmed V and J ends, which lost 2 bases and 3 bases, there was a span of 9 bases. The V gene's germline CDR1 is SGDLS and CDR2 YYNGEE. The CDR3 DNA reads TGTGCCAGCAGCGTGGGGGTGATTGGAAACACCATATATTTT. Protein sequence: CASSVGVIGNTIYF.

The chain employs TRBV18 and TRBJ2-6, with TRBD1 identical over 11 bases. This CDR3 has 18 amino acids. V shed 2 bases and J 2 bases; nucleotides not matched to a gene: 5. The V gene's germline CDR1 is KGHSH and CDR2 LQKENI. In nucleotides, the CDR3 is TGTGCCAGCTCACCAACCGGGACAGGGGGAACTGGGGCCAACGTCCTGACTTTC. It is translated as CASSPTGTGGTGANVLTF. The whole variable domain, remainder taken from reference TRBV18 and TRBJ2-6, is NAGVMQNPRHLVRRRGQEARLRCSPMKGHSHVYWYRQLPEEGLKFMVYLQKENIIDESGMPKERFSAEFPKEGPSILRIQQVVRGDSAAYFCASSPTGTGGTGANVLTFGAGSRLTVL.

J is TRBJ1-5 and V is TRBV4-1; D call uncertain. The CDR3 loop spans 15 amino acids. V was shortened by 0 bases and J by 10 bases, with 16 bases between the two germline ends. Germline assignment: CDR1 MGHRA and CDR2 YSYEKL. This CDR3 is CASSQDLEVSYPQHF. The CDR3 nucleotides read TGCGCCAGCAGCCAAGATCTAGAGGTGTCTTATCCCCAGCATTTT.

The chain has TRBV11-3 and TRBJ2-5; tentative D call: TRBD2 (5 bases). This CDR3 spans 13 amino acids. Germline CDR1 SGHNT, CDR2 YENEEA. Trimming shortened V by 8 bases and J by 4 bases, and 14 bases separated the two germline ends. Here the CDR3 DNA reads TGTGCCAGCTCGGGTGGGAGTAGAGAGACCCAGTACTTC. Residues: CASSGGSRETQYF.

The chain recombines TRBV28 with TRBJ2-7, with 11 bases identical to TRBD1. The CDR3 is 14 amino acids. Germline V gene sequence: CDR1 MDHEN, CDR2 SYDVKM. V was pared by 6 bases and J by 7 bases, with 8 bases of the junction left unmatched. The CDR3 DNA follows: TGTGCCAGCAGAACCGGACAGGGGGCTTTAGAGCAGTACTTC. Its translation is CASRTGQGALEQYF.

The rearrangement links TRBV6-1 to TRBJ1-3; 9 nucleotides match TRBD1. The germline gives CDR1 MNHNS, CDR2 SASEGT. J lost 2 bases, V lost 6 bases, and 5 bases had no gene match. CDR3 length: 15 residues. In DNA form, the CDR3 reads TGTGCCAGCAGCCCGGGACAGGGCGCTGGAAACACCATATATTTT. As protein: CASSPGQGAGNTIYF.

The rearrangement joins TRBV11-2 to TRBJ2-1, with D perhaps matching TRBD2 (6 bases). Per the germline V gene, CDR1 is SGHAT and CDR2 is FQNNGV. The V gene lost 1 base and the J gene lost 7 bases, with 11 bases spanning the gap. CDR3 length equals 14 residues. CDR3: CASSLVRAGNEQFF. The CDR3 DNA sequence: TGTGCCAGCAGCTTAGTCAGGGCGGGGAATGAGCAGTTCTTC.